The T cell receptor (beta chain) under discussion was sequenced for a study of blood T cell repertoires in COVID-19. Germline-derived CDR1 and CDR2 are SGHVS and FQNEAQ. Unmatched junction bases numbered 11, after V lost 7 bases and J lost 6 bases. The CDR3 length is 15 residues. Measured with immunoSEQ multiplex PCR; TCRdb has only the in-frame clones, and not every one. The sample has 200,000 to 250,000 clones; approximately 91% are singletons. The TCR originated in a woman in her thirties or forties who had recovered from COVID-19. The sample consisted of peripheral blood. V is TRBV7-8 and J is TRBJ2-1, with 8 bases lining up with TRBD2. The CDR3 spells CASMWVGRAPNEQFF. Written as DNA, the CDR3 is TGTGCCAGCATGTGGGTCGGGAGGGCCCCCAATGAGCAGTTCTTC. The variable domain in full, completed from reference TRBV7-8 and TRBJ2-1, reads GAGVSQSPRYKVAKRGQDVALRCDPISGHVSLFWYQQALGQGPEFLTYFQNEAQLDKSGLPSDRFFAERPEGSVSTLKIQRTQQEDSAVYLCASMWVGRAPNEQFFGPGTRLTVL.